This T cell receptor (beta chain) originates from a study of T cell repertoires in cytomegalovirus infection. Points from the study as a whole: Carriage of CMV together with the relevant HLA was identifiable through cumulative public TCR beta family frequency.

CDR1 is MGHRA, CDR2 YSYEKL, per germline. This CDR3 comprises 17 residues. Trimming took off 0 bases at V and 4 bases at J, with 16 bases between the two ends. TCRdb re-derived calls from the reads in MiXCR, one entry per CDR3 protein. This sample has some 600,000 distinct CDR3 sequences, with 20% to 25% found just once. A remark on this clonotype: As yet, its antigen is unknown.

This sequence joins TRBV4-1 and TRBJ1-5, with D hard to call. The clonotype originates from a human donor in good health (CMV status not recorded). Some clones in this sample may be carry-over from other donors' samples. The specimen was CD8+ T cells from PBMCs. The CDR3 DNA reads as TGCGCCAGCAGCCAAGAGGTCGGATTAGCATGGAATCAGCCCCAGCATTTT. As protein: CASSQEVGLAWNQPQHF.